Sequencing of this T cell receptor beta chain was carried out in a study of HIV-infected patients and healthy controls. MiXCR, run by TCRdb on the 5' RACE reads, gives a single entry per CDR3 protein. Among about 64,000 distinct CDR3 sequences listed, 15% to 20% were seen once. Germline V gene data show CDR1 as MNHEY and CDR2 as SVGAGI. The CDR3 has 14 residues. V lost 0 bases, J lost 2 bases, and 7 bases lay in between. What was sequenced was CD4+ T cells from blood. The clonotype comes from a human donor in good health. This rearrangement joins TRBV6-5 to TRBJ2-5; D unclear. The CDR3 loop reads CASSYSNVQETQYF. The DNA for the CDR3 is TGTGCCAGCAGTTACTCTAACGTACAAGAGACCCAGTACTTC.